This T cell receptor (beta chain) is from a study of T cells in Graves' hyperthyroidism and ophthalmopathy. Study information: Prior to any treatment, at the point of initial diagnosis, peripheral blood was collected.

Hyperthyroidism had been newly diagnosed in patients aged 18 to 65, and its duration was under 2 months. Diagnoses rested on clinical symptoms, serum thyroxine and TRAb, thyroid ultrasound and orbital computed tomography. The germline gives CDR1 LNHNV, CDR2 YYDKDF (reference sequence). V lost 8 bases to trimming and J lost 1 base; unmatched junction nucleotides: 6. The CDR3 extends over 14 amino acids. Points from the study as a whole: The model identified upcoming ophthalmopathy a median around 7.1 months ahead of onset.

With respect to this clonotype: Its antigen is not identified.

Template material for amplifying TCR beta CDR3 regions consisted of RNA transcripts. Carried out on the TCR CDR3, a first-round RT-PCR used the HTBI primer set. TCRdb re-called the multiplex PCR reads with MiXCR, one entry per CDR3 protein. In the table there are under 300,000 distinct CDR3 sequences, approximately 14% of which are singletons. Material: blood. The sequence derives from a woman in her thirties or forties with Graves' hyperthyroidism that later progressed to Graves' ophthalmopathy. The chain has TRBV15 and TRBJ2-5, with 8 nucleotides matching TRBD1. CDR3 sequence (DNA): TGTGCCACCCGCAAGGACAGGGTCCAAGAGACCCAGTACTTC. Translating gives CATRKDRVQETQYF.